The present TCR beta chain was sequenced within a study of T-cell reconstitution after alpha-beta-depleted transplantation in children. Unique molecular identifiers were used in preparing the TCRbeta library. TCRdb re-derived calls from the PCR reads in MiXCR, one entry per CDR3 protein. The profile shows some 260,000 distinct CDR3 sequences, more than 20% of them singletons. The germline V and J ends were trimmed by 6 bases and 4 bases, with 17 bases remaining between them. Germline CDR1 is SQVTM and CDR2 is ANQGSEA. The CDR3 contains 14 residues. This clonotype was recorded a few times. Sample: PBMCs, mostly from graft donor cells, taken 360 days after TCRalphabeta/CD19-depleted stem cell transplant. The sequence derives from a female patient under 10 years old who had a stem cell transplant for congenital amegakaryocytic thrombocytopenia, so the T cells may come from the graft donor. The chain links TRBV29-1 to TRBJ2-3; TRBD2 might be the D (5 bases). The chain's CDR3 is CSVKRGIGADTQYF. CDR3 bases: TGCAGCGTGAAACGAGGGATAGGCGCAGATACGCAGTATTTT.